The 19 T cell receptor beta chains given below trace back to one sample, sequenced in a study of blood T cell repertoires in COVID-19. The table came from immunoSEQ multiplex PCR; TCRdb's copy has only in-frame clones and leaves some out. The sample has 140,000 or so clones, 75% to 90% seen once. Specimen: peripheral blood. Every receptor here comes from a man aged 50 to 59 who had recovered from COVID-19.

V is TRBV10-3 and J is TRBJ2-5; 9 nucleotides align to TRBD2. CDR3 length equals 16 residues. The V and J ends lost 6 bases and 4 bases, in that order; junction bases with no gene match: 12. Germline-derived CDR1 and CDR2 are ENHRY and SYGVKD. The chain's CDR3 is CAIRPGGGAVGETQYF. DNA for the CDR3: TGTGCCATCAGACCAGGCGGGGGGGCGGTCGGAGAGACCCAGTACTTC.

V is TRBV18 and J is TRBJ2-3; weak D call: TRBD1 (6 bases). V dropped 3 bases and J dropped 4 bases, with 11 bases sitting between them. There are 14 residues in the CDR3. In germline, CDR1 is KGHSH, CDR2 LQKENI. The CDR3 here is CASSPRQDADTQYF. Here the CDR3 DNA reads TGTGCCAGCTCACCGAGACAGGATGCAGATACGCAGTATTTT. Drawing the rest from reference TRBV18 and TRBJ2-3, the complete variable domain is NAGVMQNPRHLVRRRGQEARLRCSPMKGHSHVYWYRQLPEEGLKFMVYLQKENIIDESGMPKERFSAEFPKEGPSILRIQQVVRGDSAAYFCASSPRQDADTQYFGPGTRLTVL.

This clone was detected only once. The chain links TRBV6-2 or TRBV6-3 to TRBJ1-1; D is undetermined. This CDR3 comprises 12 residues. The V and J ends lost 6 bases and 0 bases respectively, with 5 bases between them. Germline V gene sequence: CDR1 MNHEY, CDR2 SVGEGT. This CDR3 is CASSLMNTEAFF. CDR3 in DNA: TGTGCCAGCAGCCTCATGAACACTGAAGCTTTCTTT.

CDR3 in amino acids: CASSLATGYNEQFF. For the CDR3, the DNA is TGCGCCAGCAGCTTGGCAACAGGATACAATGAGCAGTTCTTC. This chain connects TRBV5-1 to TRBJ2-1; perhaps TRBD1 as D (5 bases). Germline V gene sequence: CDR1 SGHRS, CDR2 YFSETQ. CDR3 length equals 14 residues. Trimming left V 0 bases short and J 4 bases short, with 8 bases between.

CDR3 amino acids: CASHGGQGHEKLFF. The CDR3 nucleotides read TGTGCCAGCCACGGGGGACAGGGTCATGAAAAACTGTTTTTT. The chain links TRBV21-1 to TRBJ1-4; no DNA check was done on the table's D call, TRBD1. TRBV21-1 is a documented pseudogene. This CDR3 is built from 14 residues.

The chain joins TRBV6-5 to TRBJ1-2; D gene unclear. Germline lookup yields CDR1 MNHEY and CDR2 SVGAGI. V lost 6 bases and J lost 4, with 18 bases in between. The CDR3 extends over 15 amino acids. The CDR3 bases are TGTGCCAGCAGCCTGGGAGAGGGTACCGTCTATGGCTACACCTTC. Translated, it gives CASSLGEGTVYGYTF.

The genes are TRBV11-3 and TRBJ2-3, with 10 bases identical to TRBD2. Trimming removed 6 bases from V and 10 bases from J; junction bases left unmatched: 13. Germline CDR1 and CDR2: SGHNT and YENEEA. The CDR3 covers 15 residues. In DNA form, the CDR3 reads TGTGCCAGCAGGTCAGCGGGGGGGCACATTTTGGCGCAGTATTTT. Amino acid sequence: CASRSAGGHILAQYF. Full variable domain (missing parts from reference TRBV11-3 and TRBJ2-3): EAGVVQSPRYKIIEKKQPVAFWCNPISGHNTLYWYLQNLGQGPELLIRYENEEAVDDSQLPKDRFSAERLKGVDSTLKIQPAELGDSAVYLCASRSAGGHILAQYFGPGTRLTVL.

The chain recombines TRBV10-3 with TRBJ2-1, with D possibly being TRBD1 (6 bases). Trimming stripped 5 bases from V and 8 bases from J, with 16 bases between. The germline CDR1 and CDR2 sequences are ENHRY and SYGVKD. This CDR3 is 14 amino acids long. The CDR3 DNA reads TGTGCCATCAGTTCCAGATTGGGGGCATATGAGCAGTTCTTC. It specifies CAISSRLGAYEQFF.

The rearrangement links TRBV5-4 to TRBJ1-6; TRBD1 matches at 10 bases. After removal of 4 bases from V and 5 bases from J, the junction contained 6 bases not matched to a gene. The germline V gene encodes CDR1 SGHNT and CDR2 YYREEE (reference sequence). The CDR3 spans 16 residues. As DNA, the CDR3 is TGTGCCAGCAGCAGGGGACAGGGGAGAAATAATTCACCCCTCCACTTT. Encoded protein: CASSRGQGRNNSPLHF.

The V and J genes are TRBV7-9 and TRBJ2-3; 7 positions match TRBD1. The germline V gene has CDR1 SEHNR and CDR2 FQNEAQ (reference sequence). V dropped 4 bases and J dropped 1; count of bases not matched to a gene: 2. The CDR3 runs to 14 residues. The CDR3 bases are TGTGCCAGCAGCTCAGGGGGTGGCACAGATACGCAGTATTTT. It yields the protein CASSSGGGTDTQYF.

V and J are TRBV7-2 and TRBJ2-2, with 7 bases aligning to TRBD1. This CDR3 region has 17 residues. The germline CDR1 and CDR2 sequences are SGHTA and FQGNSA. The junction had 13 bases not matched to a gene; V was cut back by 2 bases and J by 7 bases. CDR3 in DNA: TGTGCCAGCAGCTTATCGCCCAGGGGGAATTTGGGCGGGGAGCTGTTTTTT. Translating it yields CASSLSPRGNLGGELFF.

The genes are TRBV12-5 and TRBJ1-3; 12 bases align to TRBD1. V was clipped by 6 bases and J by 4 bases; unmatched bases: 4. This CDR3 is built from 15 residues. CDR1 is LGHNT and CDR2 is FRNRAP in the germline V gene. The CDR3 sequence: CASGWDRGRGNTIYF. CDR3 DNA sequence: TGTGCTAGTGGCTGGGACAGGGGGCGAGGAAACACCATATATTTT. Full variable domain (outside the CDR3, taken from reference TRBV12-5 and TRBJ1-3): DARVTQTPRHKVTEMGQEVTMRCQPILGHNTVFWYRQTMMQGLELLAYFRNRAPLDDSGMPKDRFSAEMPDATLATLKIQPSEPRDSAVYFCASGWDRGRGNTIYFGEGSWLTVV.

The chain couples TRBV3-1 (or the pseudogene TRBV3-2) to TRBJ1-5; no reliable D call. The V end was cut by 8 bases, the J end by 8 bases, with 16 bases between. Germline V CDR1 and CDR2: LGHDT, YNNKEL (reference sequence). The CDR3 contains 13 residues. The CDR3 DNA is TGTGCCAGCTCCGGTCGAGCGAGAGAGCCCCAGCATTTT. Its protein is CASSGRAREPQHF.

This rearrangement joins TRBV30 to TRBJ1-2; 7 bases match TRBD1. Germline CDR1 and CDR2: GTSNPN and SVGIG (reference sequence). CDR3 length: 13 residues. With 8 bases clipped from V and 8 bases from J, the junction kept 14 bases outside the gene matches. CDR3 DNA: TGTGCCAGCAGAGGAGGGGGCGAAGGAGGCTACACCTTC. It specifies CASRGGGEGGYTF.

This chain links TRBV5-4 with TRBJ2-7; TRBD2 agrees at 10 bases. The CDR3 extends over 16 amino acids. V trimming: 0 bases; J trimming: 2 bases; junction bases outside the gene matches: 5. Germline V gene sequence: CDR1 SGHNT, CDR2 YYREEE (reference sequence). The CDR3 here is CASSLARSGGTYEQYF. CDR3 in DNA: TGTGCCAGCAGCTTGGCCCGTAGCGGGGGGACCTACGAGCAGTACTTC.

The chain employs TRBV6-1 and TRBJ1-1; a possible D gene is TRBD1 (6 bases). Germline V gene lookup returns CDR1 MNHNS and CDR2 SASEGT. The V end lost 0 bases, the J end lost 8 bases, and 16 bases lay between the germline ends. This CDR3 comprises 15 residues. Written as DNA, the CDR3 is TGTGCCAGCAGTGAAGCACGGACAGTTCTAGCCGAAGCTTTCTTT. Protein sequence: CASSEARTVLAEAFF.

CDR3 sequence: CASSLALNYYGYTF. CDR3 in DNA: TGTGCCAGCAGCTTAGCCCTAAACTACTATGGCTACACCTTC. The chain has TRBV7-2 and TRBJ1-2, with D unclear. The CDR3 has 14 amino acids. The germline V gene encodes CDR1 SGHTA and CDR2 FQGNSA. The germline V and J ends were trimmed by 0 bases and 3 bases, with 8 bases remaining between them.

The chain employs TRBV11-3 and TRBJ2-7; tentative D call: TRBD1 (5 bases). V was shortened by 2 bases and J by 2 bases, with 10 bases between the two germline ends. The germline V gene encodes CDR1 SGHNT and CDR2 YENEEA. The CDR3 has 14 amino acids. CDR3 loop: CASSLRGLAYEQYF. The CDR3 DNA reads TGTGCCAGCAGCTTAAGGGGTCTTGCCTACGAGCAGTACTTC. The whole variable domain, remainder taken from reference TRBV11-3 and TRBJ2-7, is EAGVVQSPRYKIIEKKQPVAFWCNPISGHNTLYWYLQNLGQGPELLIRYENEEAVDDSQLPKDRFSAERLKGVDSTLKIQPAELGDSAVYLCASSLRGLAYEQYFGPGTRLTVT.

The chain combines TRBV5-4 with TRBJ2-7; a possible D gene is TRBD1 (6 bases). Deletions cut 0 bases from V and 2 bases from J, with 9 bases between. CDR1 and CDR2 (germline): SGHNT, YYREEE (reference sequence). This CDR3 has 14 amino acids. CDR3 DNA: TGTGCCAGCAGCTTGGGGGGACACCCCTACGAGCAGTACTTC. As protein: CASSLGGHPYEQYF.